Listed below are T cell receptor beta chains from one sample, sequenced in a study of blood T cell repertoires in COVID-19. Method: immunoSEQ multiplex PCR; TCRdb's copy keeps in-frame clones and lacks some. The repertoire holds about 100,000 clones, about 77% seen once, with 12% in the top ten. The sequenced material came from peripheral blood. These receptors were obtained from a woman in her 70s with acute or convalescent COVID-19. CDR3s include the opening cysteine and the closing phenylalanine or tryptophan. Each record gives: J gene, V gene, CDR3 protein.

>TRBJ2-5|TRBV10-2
CASRGLAGGQRETQYF
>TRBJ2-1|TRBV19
CASSILQTPGVWGNEQFF
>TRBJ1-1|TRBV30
CAWKVAQVAFF
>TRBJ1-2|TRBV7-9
CASSQGQNYGYTF
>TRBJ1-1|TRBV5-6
CASGRPGTGIYTEAFF
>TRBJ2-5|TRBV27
CASSSGFEETQYF
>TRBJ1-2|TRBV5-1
CASSPDRVGGYTF
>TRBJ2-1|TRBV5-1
CASSTGTVNEQFF
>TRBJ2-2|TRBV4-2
CASSQTRGSGDTGELFF
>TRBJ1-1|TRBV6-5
CASIIHRGMNTEAFF
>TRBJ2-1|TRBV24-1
CATSDSTAANEQFF
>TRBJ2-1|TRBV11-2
CASSQGNLLYNEQFF
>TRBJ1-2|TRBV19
CASSIDRNYGYTF
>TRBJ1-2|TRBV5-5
CASSLTHQGGLVYGYTF